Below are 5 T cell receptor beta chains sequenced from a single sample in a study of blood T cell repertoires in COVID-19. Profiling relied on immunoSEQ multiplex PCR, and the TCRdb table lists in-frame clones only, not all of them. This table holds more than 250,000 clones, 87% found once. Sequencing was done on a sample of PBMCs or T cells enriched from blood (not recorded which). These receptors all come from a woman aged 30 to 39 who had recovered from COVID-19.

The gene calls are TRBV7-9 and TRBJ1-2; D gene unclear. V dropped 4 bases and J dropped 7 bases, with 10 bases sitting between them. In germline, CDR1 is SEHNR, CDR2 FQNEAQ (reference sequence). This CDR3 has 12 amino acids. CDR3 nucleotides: TGTGCCAGCAGCTCCACAGTCTCTGGCTACACCTTC. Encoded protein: CASSSTVSGYTF.

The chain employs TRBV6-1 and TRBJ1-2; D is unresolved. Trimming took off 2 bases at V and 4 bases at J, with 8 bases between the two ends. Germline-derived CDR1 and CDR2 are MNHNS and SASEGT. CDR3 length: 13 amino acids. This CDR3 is CASSESTVYGYTF. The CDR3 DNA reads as TGTGCCAGCAGTGAATCAACAGTCTATGGCTACACCTTC.

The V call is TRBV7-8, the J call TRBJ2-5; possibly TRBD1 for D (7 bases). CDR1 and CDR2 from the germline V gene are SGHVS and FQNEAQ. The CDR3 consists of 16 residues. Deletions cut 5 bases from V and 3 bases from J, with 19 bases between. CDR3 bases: TGTGCCAGCAGCGGGGACGGGCAGGGGGGAAAAGAGACCCAGTACTTC. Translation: CASSGDGQGGKETQYF.

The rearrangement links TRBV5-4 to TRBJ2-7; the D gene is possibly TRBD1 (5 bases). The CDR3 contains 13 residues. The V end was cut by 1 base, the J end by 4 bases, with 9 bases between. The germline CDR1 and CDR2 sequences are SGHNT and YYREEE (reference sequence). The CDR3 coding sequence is TGTGCCAGCAGCTTGACAGGACAATACGAGCAGTACTTC. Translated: CASSLTGQYEQYF.

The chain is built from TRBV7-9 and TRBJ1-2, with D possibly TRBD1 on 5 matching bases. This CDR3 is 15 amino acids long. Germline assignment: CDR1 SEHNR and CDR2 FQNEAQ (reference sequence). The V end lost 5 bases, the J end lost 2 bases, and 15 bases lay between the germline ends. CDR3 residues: CASSRGRAQNYGYTF. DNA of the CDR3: TGTGCCAGCAGCCGGGGGAGGGCTCAGAACTATGGCTACACCTTC.